The TCR beta chain under discussion was sequenced for a study of blood T cell repertoires in COVID-19. Whole-study context: Donors in the United States, Italy and Spain gave samples during acute or convalescent COVID-19. PBMCs, B-cell-depleted T cells, or T cells were the source of the cDNA or gDNA that made up the material.

Trimming stripped 2 bases from V and 5 bases from J, with 10 bases between. Germline loops: CDR1 SGHTA, CDR2 FQGNSA. The CDR3 loop spans 13 amino acids. As originally analysed: Amplification of reference gene primers provided the estimated nucleated cell counts. Produced via immunoSEQ multiplex PCR; TCRdb's table is partial and in-frame only. V and J calls and clone size are given by that table; D and trimming were obtained from the DNA. In the table there are 150,000 to 190,000 clones, about nine tenths of which are singletons. Sequenced sample: peripheral blood. The clonotype originates from a woman in her seventies with acute or convalescent COVID-19. This chain uses TRBV7-2 with TRBJ2-7; D gene ambiguous. The CDR3 DNA reads as TGTGCCAGCAGCTTATATATGGGCAACGAGCAGTACTTC. It specifies CASSLYMGNEQYF.